This passage covers 23 T cell receptor beta chains from one sample sequenced in a study of beta chain features in type 1 diabetes. Expressed TCRB transcripts were sequenced, since all the RNA that had been isolated was reverse transcribed. Measured with immunoSEQ multiplex PCR; TCRdb has only the in-frame clones, and not every one. Of about 160,000 clones listed, approximately 9.1% are singletons. Sequenced: central memory CD4+ T cells from blood. These receptors were taken from a woman under 30 in good health.

The chain combines TRBV18 with TRBJ1-1; D remains ambiguous. This CDR3 is 15 amino acids long. The V gene's germline CDR1 is KGHSH and CDR2 LQKENI. V was shortened by 3 bases and J by 1 base, with 12 bases between the two germline ends. CDR3 coding DNA: TGTGCCAGCTCACCCAACAGCCCGCCGAACACTGAAGCTTTCTTT. Protein sequence: CASSPNSPPNTEAFF.

The sample holds a few counts of this clone. The CDR3 coding sequence is TGTGCCAGTAGTACCTTAGACAGGGGGAACACTGAAGCTTTCTTT. Translation gives CASSTLDRGNTEAFF. The J gene is TRBJ1-1, the V gene TRBV19; 8 bases fit TRBD1. Germline CDR1 reads LNHDA; CDR2 reads SQIVND (reference sequence). After removal of 4 bases from V and 1 base from J, the junction contained 5 bases not matched to a gene. This CDR3 spans 15 amino acids.

This chain joins TRBV5-4 and TRBJ2-5, with 12 nucleotides matching TRBD2. The V segment lost 1 base and the J segment 5 bases; nucleotides outside the gene matches: 3. Germline CDR1 SGHNT, CDR2 YYREEE (reference sequence). The CDR3 contains 15 residues. In nucleotides, the CDR3 is TGTGCCAGCAGCTTGAGGACTAGCGGGATGGAGACCCAGTACTTC. Residues: CASSLRTSGMETQYF.

This clone was observed a handful of times. This sequence joins TRBV11-2 and TRBJ1-2; D not certain. Germline loops: CDR1 SGHAT, CDR2 FQNNGV. The ends were cut back, 5 bases at V and 2 bases at J, with 12 bases in the middle. There are 14 residues in the CDR3. The CDR3 spells CASSLRTGNYGYTF. Here the CDR3 DNA reads TGTGCCAGCAGCCTCCGGACGGGGAACTATGGCTACACCTTC. The whole variable domain, remainder taken from reference TRBV11-2 and TRBJ1-2, is EAGVAQSPRYKIIEKRQSVAFWCNPISGHATLYWYQQILGQGPKLLIQFQNNGVVDDSQLPKDRFSAERLKGVDSTLKIQPAKLEDSAVYLCASSLRTGNYGYTFGSGTRLTVV.

This clone showed up just a few times. The chain combines TRBV7-9 with TRBJ2-5; 8 nucleotides align to TRBD2. Judging by the DNA end, TRBJ2-7 fits better; the J call may be wrong. From germline, CDR1 is SEHNR and CDR2 FQNEAQ (reference sequence). The CDR3 runs 15 residues. CDR3 nucleotide sequence: TGTGCCAGCAGCGGCGGGTCGGCGGGAGGCTACGAGCAGTACTTC. It translates to CASSGGSAGGYEQYF.

This chain links TRBV28 with TRBJ1-2; D perhaps matches TRBD1 (6 bases). Germline CDR1 is MDHEN and CDR2 is SYDVKM. Trimming cost V 6 bases and J 10 bases, with 15 bases left between them. This CDR3 is 12 amino acids long. The CDR3 protein is CASRARGGDYTF. The CDR3 coding sequence is TGTGCCAGCAGGGCGAGGGGGGGGGACTACACCTTC.

This clone was counted between two and nine times. V and J are TRBV6-6 and TRBJ2-5, with D perhaps matching TRBD2 (6 bases). The CDR3 consists of 15 residues. CDR1 MNHNY and CDR2 SVGAGI come from the germline V gene (reference sequence). V was shortened by 2 bases and J by 7 bases, with 17 bases between the two germline ends. The CDR3 coding sequence is TGTGCCAGCAGTTACGGGCGGGACCAATTAGGGACCCAGTACTTC. Translated: CASSYGRDQLGTQYF.

This clone was observed many times. J is TRBJ2-5 and V is TRBV7-2; TRBD1 matches 11 bases. Germline V gene data show CDR1 as SGHTA and CDR2 as FQGNSA. This CDR3 contains 15 residues. The J segment lost 5 bases and the V segment lost 5 bases, leaving 7 bases of the junction unmatched. CDR3: CASSPRGQGAETQYF. DNA for the CDR3: TGTGCCAGCAGCCCGAGAGGACAGGGGGCGGAGACCCAGTACTTC.

V gene TRBV19 combines with J gene TRBJ1-4; a possible D gene is TRBD1 (5 bases). Germline V lookup: CDR1 LNHDA, CDR2 SQIVND (reference sequence). The CDR3 runs to 15 residues. Between the trimmed V and J ends, which lost 6 bases and 1 base, there was a span of 12 bases. This CDR3 is CASRTETRTNEKLFF. CDR3 nucleotides: TGTGCCAGTAGGACAGAGACTAGAACTAATGAAAAACTGTTTTTT. The full variable domain, in which reference TRBV19 and TRBJ1-4 provide the parts outside the CDR3, is DGGITQSPKYLFRKEGQNVTLSCEQNLNHDAMYWYRQDPGQGLRLIYYSQIVNDFQKGDIAEGYSVSREKKESFPLTVTSAQKNPTAFYLCASRTETRTNEKLFFGSGTQLSVL.

This clone was detected ten times or more. This chain connects TRBV5-1 to TRBJ2-2, with 7 bases matching TRBD1. Trimming at V came to 2 bases and at J to 4 bases, leaving 8 bases not matched to a gene. CDR1 SGHRS and CDR2 YFSETQ come from the germline V gene. This CDR3 is 16 amino acids long. The CDR3 region is CASSFSVDRVTGELFF. As DNA, the CDR3 is TGCGCCAGCAGCTTTTCCGTTGACAGGGTCACCGGGGAGCTGTTTTTT.

V usage is TRBV5-5 and J usage is TRBJ1-3, with D possibly TRBD1 on 6 matching bases. CDR1 is SGHKS, CDR2 YYEKEE, per germline (reference sequence). V lost 4 bases, J lost 3 bases, and 20 bases lay in between. The CDR3 covers 17 residues. The CDR3 nucleotides are TGTGCCAGCAGCCGGAGAAGAGCACAGGGCGGTGGAAACACCATATATTTT. It encodes CASSRRRAQGGGNTIYF.

This clone was counted a few times. V gene TRBV18 combines with J gene TRBJ1-2; D call uncertain. This CDR3 has 13 residues. The V gene's germline CDR1 is KGHSH and CDR2 LQKENI. The V end was cut by 6 bases, the J end by 6 bases, with 14 bases between. The DNA of the CDR3 is TGTGCCAGCTCTCCCAGCCGGGAGGATGGCTACACCTTC. It translates to CASSPSREDGYTF. Full variable domain (outside the CDR3, taken from reference TRBV18 and TRBJ1-2): NAGVMQNPRHLVRRRGQEARLRCSPMKGHSHVYWYRQLPEEGLKFMVYLQKENIIDESGMPKERFSAEFPKEGPSILRIQQVVRGDSAAYFCASSPSREDGYTFGSGTRLTVV.

J is TRBJ2-1 and V is TRBV5-1; TRBD1 is a possible D gene (6 bases). The V end lost 1 base, the J end lost 1 base, and 12 bases lay between the germline ends. Germline V CDR1 and CDR2: SGHRS, YFSETQ. The CDR3 runs 16 residues. The CDR3 here is CASSLTGTQSYNEQFF. In DNA, the CDR3 is TGCGCCAGCAGCTTGACCGGGACACAGTCCTACAATGAGCAGTTCTTC.

The chain uses TRBV5-1 and TRBJ2-7; D is possibly TRBD1 (6 bases). V was pared by 5 bases and J by 0 bases, with 15 bases between. This CDR3 is 15 amino acids long. Germline-derived CDR1 and CDR2 are SGHRS and YFSETQ. CDR3 nucleotide sequence: TGCGCCAGCAGTTTCAGGGGCCTTGACTCCTACGAGCAGTACTTC. Amino acid sequence: CASSFRGLDSYEQYF.

A few counts support this clone. The chain links TRBV15 to TRBJ2-7; D may be TRBD2 (6 bases). CDR3 length: 15 amino acids. CDR1 and CDR2 from the germline V gene are LNHNV and YYDKDF (reference sequence). V was pared by 0 bases and J by 2 bases, with 11 bases between. CDR3 amino acids: CATSRDRGTPYEQYF. CDR3 nucleotides: TGTGCCACCAGCAGAGATCGGGGGACCCCCTACGAGCAGTACTTC.

This clone was picked up a small number of times. The chain is built from TRBV27 and TRBJ2-3; 7 nucleotides align to TRBD1. This CDR3 spans 15 amino acids. Trimming took 8 bases from V and 5 from J; bases not matched to a gene: 13. Looked up from germline, CDR1 is MNHEY and CDR2 is SMNVEV (reference sequence). CDR3 residues: CASRLTDRVGDTQYF. CDR3 DNA sequence: TGTGCCAGCCGACTGACTGACAGGGTTGGAGATACGCAGTATTTT.

The CDR3 DNA follows: TGTGCCAGCAGCCAGGGTGAACGAACTGAAGCTTTCTTT. Its protein product is CASSQGERTEAFF. This chain connects TRBV6-6 to TRBJ1-1; a weak D match, TRBD1 (5 bases). Between the trimmed V and J ends, which lost 6 bases and 5 bases, there was a span of 13 bases. This CDR3 contains 13 residues. Germline CDR1 and CDR2: MNHNY and SVGAGI (reference sequence).

This clone was detected a few times. The chain is built from TRBV7-3 and TRBJ2-1; TRBD2 matches 10 bases. The CDR3 is made up of 16 amino acids. The germline V gene encodes CDR1 SGHTA and CDR2 FQGTGA. The V segment lost 2 bases and the J segment 4 bases; nucleotides outside the gene matches: 5. CDR3 sequence (DNA): TGTGCCAGCAGCTTACGGAGCGGGGGGGCTTACAATGAGCAGTTCTTC. It translates to CASSLRSGGAYNEQFF.

V is TRBV7-9 and J is TRBJ1-1, with unresolved D. Germline CDR1 reads SEHNR; CDR2 reads FQNEAQ (reference sequence). The CDR3 is 15 residues long. V was trimmed by 1 base and J by 4 bases, leaving 13 bases between them. The CDR3 DNA sequence: TGTGCCAGCAGCTTAGTAGGAGACGGCCGCACTGAAGCTTTCTTT. The encoded protein is CASSLVGDGRTEAFF.

This clone was counted ten times or more. The chain is built from TRBV7-3 and TRBJ2-7, with 12 bases that match TRBD2. The CDR3 has 15 amino acids. In germline, CDR1 is SGHTA, CDR2 FQGTGA. V lost 5 bases to trimming and J lost 1 base; unmatched junction nucleotides: 3. In DNA, the CDR3 is TGTGCCAGCAGCGACGGACTAGCGGGGTCCTACGAGCAGTACTTC. This encodes CASSDGLAGSYEQYF.

This chain uses TRBV19 with TRBJ2-1, with a weak D call TRBD2 (6 bases). The CDR3 has 14 residues. The germline CDR1 and CDR2 sequences are LNHDA and SQIVND (reference sequence). V was cut by 5 bases and J by 7 bases, with 15 bases left in between. CDR3 in amino acids: CASSRSGGRNEQFF. The CDR3 bases are TGTGCCAGTAGTCGGTCTGGGGGGAGGAATGAGCAGTTCTTC. Together with reference TRBV19 and TRBJ2-1, the CDR3 gives the full variable domain: DGGITQSPKYLFRKEGQNVTLSCEQNLNHDAMYWYRQDPGQGLRLIYYSQIVNDFQKGDIAEGYSVSREKKESFPLTVTSAQKNPTAFYLCASSRSGGRNEQFFGPGTRLTVL.

The chain links TRBV19 to TRBJ1-2, with D hard to call. Trimming shortened V by 8 bases and J by 2 bases, and 18 bases separated the two germline ends. The germline gives CDR1 LNHDA, CDR2 SQIVND (reference sequence). The CDR3 length is 15 residues. The CDR3 region has the DNA TGTGCCAGTCAGCCCGGGATTGAGAGGAACTATGGCTACACCTTC. Translated, it gives CASQPGIERNYGYTF.

This clone was recorded once. The chain has TRBV4-2 and TRBJ1-6; maybe TRBD1 (6 bases). Germline values: CDR1 LGHNA, CDR2 YNFKEQ. V was cut by 3 bases and J by 6 bases, with 15 bases left in between. This CDR3 has 16 amino acids. The CDR3: CASSQGRDRSNSPLHF. The CDR3, as DNA: TGTGCCAGCAGCCAGGGGCGAGACAGGAGTAATTCACCCCTCCACTTT.